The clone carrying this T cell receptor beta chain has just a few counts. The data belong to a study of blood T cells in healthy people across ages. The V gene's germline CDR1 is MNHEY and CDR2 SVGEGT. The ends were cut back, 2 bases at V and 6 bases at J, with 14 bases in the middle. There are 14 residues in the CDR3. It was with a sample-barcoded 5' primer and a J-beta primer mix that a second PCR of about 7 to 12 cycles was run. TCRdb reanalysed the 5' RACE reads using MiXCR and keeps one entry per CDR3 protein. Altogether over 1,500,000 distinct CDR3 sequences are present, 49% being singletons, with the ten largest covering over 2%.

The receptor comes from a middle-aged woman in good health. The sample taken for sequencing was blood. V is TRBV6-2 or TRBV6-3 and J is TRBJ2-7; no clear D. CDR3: CASSYLRQALEQYF. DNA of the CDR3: TGTGCCAGCAGTTACCTTCGGCAGGCGCTCGAGCAGTACTTC.